A single sample is the source of the 2 T cell receptor beta chains below, sequenced in a study of PD-L1 blockade in urothelial cancer. The sample's time point: pretreatment peripheral blood. Sequencing was performed with immunoSEQ multiplex PCR; in TCRdb, only in-frame clones are kept and a portion is missing. This sample has approximately 48,000 clones; roughly nine tenths occur once, and the top ten carry 14% to 15%. The material was PBMCs, obtained around atezolizumab (anti-PD-L1) treatment. The receptors here all came from a woman aged 60-70 years with urothelial cancer.

The gene calls are TRBV6-5 and TRBJ2-3; unclear D gene. Germline V gene data show CDR1 as MNHEY and CDR2 as SVGAGI. The CDR3 extends over 10 amino acids. Trimming stripped 8 bases from V and 8 bases from J, with 8 bases between. CDR3 sequence reads: CASYSGTQYF. The CDR3 bases are TGTGCCAGCTATAGTGGTACGCAGTATTTT.

The chain couples TRBV7-2 to TRBJ1-1; the D is unclear. CDR3 length: 14 amino acids. CDR1 SGHTA and CDR2 FQGNSA come from the germline V gene. Trimming stripped 5 bases from V and 1 base from J, with 11 bases between. The CDR3 sequence is CASSPHGGNTEAFF. CDR3 coding DNA: TGTGCCAGCAGCCCACACGGAGGGAACACTGAAGCTTTCTTT.